This T cell receptor beta chain is drawn from a study of identical twins. Ten or more counts support this clonotype. Its antigen remains unknown. Trimming took 5 bases from V and 2 from J; bases not matched to a gene: 3. The CDR3 sequence is 13 residues long. Germline-derived CDR1 and CDR2 are PRHDT and FYEKMQ (reference sequence). Findings of the study overall: Low generation-probability sequences were in excess among twin-shared out-of-frame alpha sequences.

TCRdb called the 5' RACE reads again in MiXCR, with one record for every CDR3 protein. The profile covers some 250,000 distinct CDR3 sequences, with 6.5% appearing a single time and about 15% taken by the ten largest. The same data also went into a second study, on T cells expressing NK-cell markers. This second report adds: All TCR beta repertoires analysed originated from sorted CD3+CD56+NKG2C+, CD3+CD56+NKG2C- and CD3+CD56-NKG2C+ T cells. For several experiments, T cell sorting was restricted to the alpha-beta TCR population by means of an anti-gamma-delta TCR antibody.

Sequenced input: CD8+ T cells sorted from blood. This sequence joins TRBV13 and TRBJ2-7; 7 nucleotides line up with TRBD1. This clonotype was obtained from a woman aged 18-29 years in good health. The CDR3 sequence is CASSRGTAYEQYF. CDR3 nucleotide sequence: TGTGCCAGCAGCCGTGGGACAGCCTACGAGCAGTACTTC. Full variable domain (remainder filled in from reference TRBV13 and TRBJ2-7): AAGVIQSPRHLIKEKRETATLKCYPIPRHDTVYWYQQGPGQDPQFLISFYEKMQSDKGSIPDRFSAQQFSDYHSELNMSSLELGDSALYFCASSRGTAYEQYFGPGTRLTVT.